This record covers a single TCR beta chain. This sample stems from a study of T cells in Graves' hyperthyroidism and ophthalmopathy. Study overall: Peripheral blood was acquired at first diagnosis, ahead of any therapy whatsoever.

Authors of the study amplified TCR beta CDR3 regions from RNA transcripts. An initial round of RT-PCR targeting the TCR CDR3 relied on the HTBI primer set. TCRdb independently ran MiXCR on the multiplex PCR reads; one entry per CDR3 protein. The sample gives more than 600,000 distinct CDR3 sequences, about 17% of which show up once; under 8.5% is in the top ten. The CDR3 has 14 amino acids. Germline CDR1 is SGHTA and CDR2 is FQGNSA. The ends were cut back, 0 bases at V and 5 bases at J, with 10 bases in the middle. Stable disease denoted Graves' hyperthyroidism without ophthalmopathy progression within 18 months. Those with hyperthyroidism were 18 to 65 years old, newly diagnosed, and ill for under 2 months. PBMCs were collected from an approximately 9.3 ml volume of fresh peripheral blood.

Specimen: blood. The sequence was collected from a man aged 18 to 35 with Graves' hyperthyroidism. The rearrangement joins TRBV7-2 to TRBJ1-1; tentative D call: TRBD1 (5 bases). The CDR3 sequence: CASSLAWGGTEAFF. The CDR3 nucleotides are TGTGCCAGCAGCTTAGCGTGGGGGGGGACTGAAGCTTTCTTT.